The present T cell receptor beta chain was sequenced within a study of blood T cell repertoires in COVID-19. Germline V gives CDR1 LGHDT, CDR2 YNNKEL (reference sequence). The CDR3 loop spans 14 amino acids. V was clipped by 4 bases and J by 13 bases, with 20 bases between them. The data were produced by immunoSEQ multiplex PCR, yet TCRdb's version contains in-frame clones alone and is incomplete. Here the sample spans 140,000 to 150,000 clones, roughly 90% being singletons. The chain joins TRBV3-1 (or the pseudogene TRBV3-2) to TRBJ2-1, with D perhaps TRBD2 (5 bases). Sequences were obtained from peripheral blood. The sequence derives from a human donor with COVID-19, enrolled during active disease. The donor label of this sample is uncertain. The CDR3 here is CASSRSSGYTTQFF. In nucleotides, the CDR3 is TGTGCCAGCAGCCGATCCAGCGGTTATACTACACAGTTCTTC.